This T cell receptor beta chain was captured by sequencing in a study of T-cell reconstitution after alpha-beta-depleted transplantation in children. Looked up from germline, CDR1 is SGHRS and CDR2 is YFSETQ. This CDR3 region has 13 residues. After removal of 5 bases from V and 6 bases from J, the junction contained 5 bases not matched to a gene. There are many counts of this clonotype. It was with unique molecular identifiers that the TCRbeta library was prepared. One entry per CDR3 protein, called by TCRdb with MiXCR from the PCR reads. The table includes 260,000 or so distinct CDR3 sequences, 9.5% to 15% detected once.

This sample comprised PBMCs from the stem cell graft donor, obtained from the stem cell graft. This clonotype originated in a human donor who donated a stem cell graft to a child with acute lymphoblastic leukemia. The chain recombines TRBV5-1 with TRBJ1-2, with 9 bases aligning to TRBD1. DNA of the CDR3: TGCGCCAGCAGTTTTGGACAGGGGCATGGCTACACCTTC. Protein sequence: CASSFGQGHGYTF.